This T cell receptor beta chain was sequenced during a study of technical replicates of blood from a handful of donors. Germline V gene lookup returns CDR1 SGHVS and CDR2 FQNEAQ. The length of the CDR3 is 13 residues. V was cut by 4 bases and J by 7 bases, with 13 bases left in between. Some clones are missing from TCRdb's copy, which holds only in-frame ones; the method was immunoSEQ multiplex PCR. The table lists about 78,000 clones, approximately 95% of them singletons. Input material: T cells isolated from PBMCs. The J gene is TRBJ1-2, the V gene TRBV7-8, with D perhaps TRBD1 (6 bases). The receptor was isolated from a human donor in good health. The CDR3 DNA follows: TGTGCCAGCAGCTCTACAGGGTGGGCTGGCTACACCTTC. Its translation: CASSSTGWAGYTF.